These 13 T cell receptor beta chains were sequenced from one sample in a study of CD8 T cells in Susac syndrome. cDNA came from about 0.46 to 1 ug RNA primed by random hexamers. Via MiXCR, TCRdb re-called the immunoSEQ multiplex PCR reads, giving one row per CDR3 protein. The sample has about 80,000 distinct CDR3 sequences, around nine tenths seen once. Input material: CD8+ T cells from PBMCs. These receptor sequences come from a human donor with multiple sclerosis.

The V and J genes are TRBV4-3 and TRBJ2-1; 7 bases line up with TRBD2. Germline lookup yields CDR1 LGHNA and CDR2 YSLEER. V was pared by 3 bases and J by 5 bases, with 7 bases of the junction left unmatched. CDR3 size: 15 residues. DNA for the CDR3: TGCGCCAGCAGCCAGGGATTGACTAGCCACAATGAGCAGTTCTTC. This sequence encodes CASSQGLTSHNEQFF.

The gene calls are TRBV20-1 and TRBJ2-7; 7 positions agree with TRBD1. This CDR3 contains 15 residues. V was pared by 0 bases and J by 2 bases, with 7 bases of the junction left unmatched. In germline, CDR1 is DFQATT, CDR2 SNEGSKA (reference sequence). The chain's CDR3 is CSARDVEGAAYEQYF. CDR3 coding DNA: TGCAGTGCTAGAGATGTTGAGGGGGCCGCCTACGAGCAGTACTTC.

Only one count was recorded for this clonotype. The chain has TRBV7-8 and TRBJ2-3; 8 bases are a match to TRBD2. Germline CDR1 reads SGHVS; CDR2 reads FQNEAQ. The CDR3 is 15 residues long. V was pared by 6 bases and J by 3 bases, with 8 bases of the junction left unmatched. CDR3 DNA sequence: TGTGCCAGCAGGAGGAGCGGGAGAAGGACAGATACGCAGTATTTT. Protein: CASRRSGRRTDTQYF.

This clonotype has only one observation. CDR3 amino acids: CASSLEGTVGELFF. CDR3 nucleotides: TGTGCCAGCAGCTTGGAAGGGACCGTGGGGGAGCTGTTTTTT. The J gene is TRBJ2-2, the V gene TRBV5-6, with D perhaps matching TRBD1 or TRBD2 (5 bases each). The CDR3 runs to 14 residues. The germline V gene has CDR1 SGHDT and CDR2 YYEEEE. The V end lost 0 bases, the J end lost 8 bases, and 11 bases lay between the germline ends.

CDR3 coding DNA: TGCAGCGTTGAGGCTAGCGGGGGTTATTACAATGAGCAGTTCTTC. Translated: CSVEASGGYYNEQFF. V and J are TRBV29-1 and TRBJ2-1; 10 nucleotides match TRBD2. V was clipped by 3 bases and J by 4 bases; unmatched bases: 6. The CDR3 runs to 15 residues. Germline V lookup: CDR1 SQVTM, CDR2 ANQGSEA.

CDR3 DNA: TGTGCCAGCAGCTTGGTTACTAGCGGGAGTATGCAGTACTTC. Residues: CASSLVTSGSMQYF. This rearrangement joins TRBV5-5 to TRBJ2-7, with TRBD2 matching 11 bases. The junction had 5 bases not matched to a gene; V was cut back by 0 bases and J by 9 bases. The CDR3 runs 14 residues. Germline V gene lookup returns CDR1 SGHKS and CDR2 YYEKEE (reference sequence). The full variable domain, with the rest looked up from reference TRBV5-5 and TRBJ2-7, is DAGVTQSPTHLIKTRGQQVTLRCSPISGHKSVSWYQQVLGQGPQFIFQYYEKEERGRGNFPDRFSARQFPNYSSELNVNALLLGDSALYLCASSLVTSGSMQYFGPGTRLTVT.

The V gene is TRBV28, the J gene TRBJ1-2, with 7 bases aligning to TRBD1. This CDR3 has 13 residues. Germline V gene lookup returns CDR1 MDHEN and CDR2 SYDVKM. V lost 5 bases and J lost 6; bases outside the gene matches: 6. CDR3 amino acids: CASSRQGLDGYTF. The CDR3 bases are TGTGCCAGCAGTCGACAGGGCCTGGATGGCTACACCTTC.

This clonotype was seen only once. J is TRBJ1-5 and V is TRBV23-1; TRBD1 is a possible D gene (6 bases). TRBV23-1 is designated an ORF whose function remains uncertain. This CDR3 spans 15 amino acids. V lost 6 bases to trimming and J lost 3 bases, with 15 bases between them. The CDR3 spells CASSLKKGVNQPQHF. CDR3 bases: TGCGCCAGCAGCCTAAAGAAGGGGGTCAATCAGCCCCAGCATTTT.

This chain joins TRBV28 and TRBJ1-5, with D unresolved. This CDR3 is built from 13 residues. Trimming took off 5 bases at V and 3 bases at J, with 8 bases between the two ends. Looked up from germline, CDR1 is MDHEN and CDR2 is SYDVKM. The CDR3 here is CASSTYPNQPQHF. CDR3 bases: TGTGCCAGCAGTACTTATCCCAATCAGCCCCAGCATTTT.

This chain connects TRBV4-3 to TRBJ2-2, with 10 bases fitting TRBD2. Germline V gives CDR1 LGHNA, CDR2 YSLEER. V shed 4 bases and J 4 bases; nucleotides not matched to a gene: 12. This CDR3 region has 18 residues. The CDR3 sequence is CASSPPLWTSGPTGELFF. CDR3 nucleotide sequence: TGCGCCAGCAGCCCCCCCTTGTGGACTAGCGGACCCACCGGGGAGCTGTTTTTT.

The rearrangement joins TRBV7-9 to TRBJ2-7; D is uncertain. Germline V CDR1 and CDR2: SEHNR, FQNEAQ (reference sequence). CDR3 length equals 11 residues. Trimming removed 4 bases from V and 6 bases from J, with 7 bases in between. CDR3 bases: TGTGCCAGCAGCTCCCAAATCGAGCAGTACTTC. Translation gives CASSSQIEQYF.

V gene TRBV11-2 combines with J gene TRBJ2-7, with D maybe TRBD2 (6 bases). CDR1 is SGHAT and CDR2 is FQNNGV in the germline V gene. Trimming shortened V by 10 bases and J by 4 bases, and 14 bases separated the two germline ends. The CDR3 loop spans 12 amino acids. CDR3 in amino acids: CATGGMGYEQYF. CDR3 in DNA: TGTGCCACCGGGGGAATGGGATACGAGCAGTACTTC.

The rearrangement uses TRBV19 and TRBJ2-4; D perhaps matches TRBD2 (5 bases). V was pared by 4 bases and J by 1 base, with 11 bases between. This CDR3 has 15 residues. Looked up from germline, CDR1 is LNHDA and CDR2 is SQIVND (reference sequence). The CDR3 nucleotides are TGTGCCAGTAGTAATCCCTTAGCGGCCAAAAACATTCAGTACTTC. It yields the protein CASSNPLAAKNIQYF.